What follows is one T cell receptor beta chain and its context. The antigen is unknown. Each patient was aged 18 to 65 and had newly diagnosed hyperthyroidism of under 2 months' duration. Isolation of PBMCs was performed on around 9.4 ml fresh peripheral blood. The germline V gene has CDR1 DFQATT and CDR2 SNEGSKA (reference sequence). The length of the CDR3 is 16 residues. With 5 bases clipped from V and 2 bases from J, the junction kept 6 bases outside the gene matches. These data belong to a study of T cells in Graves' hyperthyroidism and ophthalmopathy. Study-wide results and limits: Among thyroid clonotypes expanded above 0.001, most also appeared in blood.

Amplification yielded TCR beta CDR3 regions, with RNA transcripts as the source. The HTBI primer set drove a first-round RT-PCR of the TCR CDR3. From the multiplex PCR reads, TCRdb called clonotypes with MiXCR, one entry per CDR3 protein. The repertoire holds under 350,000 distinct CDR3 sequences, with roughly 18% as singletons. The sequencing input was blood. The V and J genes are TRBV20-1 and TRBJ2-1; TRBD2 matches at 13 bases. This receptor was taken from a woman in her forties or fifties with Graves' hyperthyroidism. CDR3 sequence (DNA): TGCAGTGCTGGGGGACTAGCGGGAATGACCTACAATGAGCAGTTCTTC. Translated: CSAGGLAGMTYNEQFF.